This T cell receptor (beta chain) was obtained from a study of tissue T cells after allogeneic stem cell transplantation. This CDR3 has 15 amino acids. The V gene's germline CDR1 is KGHPV and CDR2 FQNQEV (reference sequence). The V end lost 4 bases, the J end lost 0 bases, and 11 bases lay between the germline ends. Study-wide findings and caveats: Few T cell clones were shared across patients, but motif clusters showed tissue-specific shared signatures. Which tissue TCRs were alloreactive or antigen-specific was not determined. Some clones might be persisting host cells.

Stated time point: mouse harvest day 14 after allogeneic transplant. Mouse grafts combined 10^7 T-cell-depleted bone marrow cells with 10^6 splenic CD5+ T cells. This mouse GVHD model was MHC-mismatched B6 to BALB/c, profiled day 7 or 14. A few counts support this clone. The antigen is undetermined. Gene labels here are mouse ones. From the germline J gene comes the end of the CDR3, since the read stops 1 residue before it. CDR3 sequences, V/J genes, frequencies and template counts came from survey-depth TCRbeta sequencing. TCRdb keeps only in-frame clones here, not all; method: immunoSEQ multiplex PCR. The sample carries 2,000 to 2,500 clones, about 45% recorded once.

This receptor was identified in a female BALB/c mouse given C57BL/6 T cells with graft-versus-host disease after an allogeneic hematopoietic cell transplant. The rearrangement uses TRBV26 and TRBJ2-3, with D possibly being TRBD1 (6 bases). Sequenced: gut tissue. CDR3 residues: CASSHTGSSAETLYF. The covered CDR3 bases are TGTGCCAGCAGTCACACAGGGTCTAGTGCAGAAACGCTGTAT. The full variable domain, rest sourced from reference TRBV26 and TRBJ2-3, is NSKVIQTPRYLVKGQGQKAKMRCIPEKGHPVVFWYQQNKNNEFKFLINFQNQEVLQQIDMTEKRFSAECPSNSPCSLEIQSSEAGDSALYLCASSHTGSSAETLYFGSGTRLTVL.